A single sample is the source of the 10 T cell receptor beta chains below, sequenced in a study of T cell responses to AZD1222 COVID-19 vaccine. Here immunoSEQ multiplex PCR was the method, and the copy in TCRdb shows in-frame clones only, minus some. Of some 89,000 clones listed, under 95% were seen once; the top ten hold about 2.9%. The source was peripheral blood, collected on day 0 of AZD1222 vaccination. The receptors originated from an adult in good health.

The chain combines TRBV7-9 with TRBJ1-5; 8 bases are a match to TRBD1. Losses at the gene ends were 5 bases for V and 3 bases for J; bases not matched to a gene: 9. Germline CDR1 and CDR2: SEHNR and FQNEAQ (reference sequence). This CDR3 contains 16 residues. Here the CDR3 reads CASSRTGPGFNQPQHF. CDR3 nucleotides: TGTGCCAGCAGCCGGACAGGGCCCGGTTTCAATCAGCCCCAGCATTTT.

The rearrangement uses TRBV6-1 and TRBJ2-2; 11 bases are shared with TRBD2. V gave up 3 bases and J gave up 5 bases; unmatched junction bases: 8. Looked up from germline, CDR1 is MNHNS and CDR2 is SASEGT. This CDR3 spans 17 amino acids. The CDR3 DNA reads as TGTGCCAGCAGTGAGGGTCTAGCGGGAGGCGGAACCGGGGAGCTGTTTTTT. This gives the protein CASSEGLAGGGTGELFF.

The CDR3 here is CASSFFSGGQGEQFF. Written as DNA, the CDR3 is TGCGCCAGCAGCTTTTTTTCGGGAGGGCAGGGGGAGCAGTTCTTC. The chain links TRBV4-1 to TRBJ2-1, with 8 bases identical to TRBD2. Looked up from germline, CDR1 is MGHRA and CDR2 is YSYEKL. V trimming: 5 bases; J trimming: 10 bases; junction bases outside the gene matches: 13. This CDR3 contains 15 residues.

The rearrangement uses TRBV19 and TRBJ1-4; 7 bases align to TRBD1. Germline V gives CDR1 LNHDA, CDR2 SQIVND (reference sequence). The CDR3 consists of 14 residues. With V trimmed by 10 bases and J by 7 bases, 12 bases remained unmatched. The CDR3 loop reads CATNQGGDGEKLFF. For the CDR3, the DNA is TGTGCCACTAATCAGGGGGGAGACGGTGAAAAACTGTTTTTT.

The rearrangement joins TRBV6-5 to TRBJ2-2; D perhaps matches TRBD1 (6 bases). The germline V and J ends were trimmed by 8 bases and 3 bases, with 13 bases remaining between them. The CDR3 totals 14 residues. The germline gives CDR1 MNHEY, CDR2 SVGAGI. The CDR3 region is CASFPDSYTGELFF. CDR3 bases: TGTGCCAGCTTCCCGGACAGCTACACCGGGGAGCTGTTTTTT.

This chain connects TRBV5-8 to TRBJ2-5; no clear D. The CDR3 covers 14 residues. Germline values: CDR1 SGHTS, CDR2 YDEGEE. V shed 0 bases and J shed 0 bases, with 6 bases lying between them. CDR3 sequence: CASSLGQHQETQYF. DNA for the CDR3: TGTGCCAGCAGCTTGGGGCAGCACCAAGAGACCCAGTACTTC.

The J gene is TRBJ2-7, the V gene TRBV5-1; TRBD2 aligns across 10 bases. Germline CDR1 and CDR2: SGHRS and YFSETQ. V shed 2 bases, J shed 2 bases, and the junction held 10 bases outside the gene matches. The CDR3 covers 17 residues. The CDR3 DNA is TGCGCCAGCAGCTTCGGCGAAGGGACTAGCGTCCCCTACGAGCAGTACTTC. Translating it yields CASSFGEGTSVPYEQYF.

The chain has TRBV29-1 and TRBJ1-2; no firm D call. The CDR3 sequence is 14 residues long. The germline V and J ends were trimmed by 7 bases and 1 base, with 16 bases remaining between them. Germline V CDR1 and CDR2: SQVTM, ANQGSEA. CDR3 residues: CSASRPGINYGYTF. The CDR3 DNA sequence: TGCAGCGCCTCCCGACCGGGGATTAACTATGGCTACACCTTC. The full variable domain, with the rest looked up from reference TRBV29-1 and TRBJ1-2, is SAVISQKPSRDICQRGTSLTIQCQVDSQVTMMFWYRQQPGQSLTLIATANQGSEATYESGFVIDKFPISRPNLTFSTLTVSNMSPEDSSIYLCSASRPGINYGYTFGSGTRLTVV.

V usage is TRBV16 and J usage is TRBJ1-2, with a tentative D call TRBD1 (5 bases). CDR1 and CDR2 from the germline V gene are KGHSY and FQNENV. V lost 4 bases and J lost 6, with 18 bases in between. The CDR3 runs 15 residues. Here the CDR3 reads CASSRRDAGPNGYTF. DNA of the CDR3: TGTGCCAGCAGCCGCCGGGACGCGGGGCCAAATGGCTACACCTTC.

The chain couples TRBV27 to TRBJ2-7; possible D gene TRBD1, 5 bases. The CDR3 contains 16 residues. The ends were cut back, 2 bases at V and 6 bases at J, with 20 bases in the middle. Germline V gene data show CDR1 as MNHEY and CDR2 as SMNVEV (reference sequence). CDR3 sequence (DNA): TGTGCCAGCAGTTTAATAAGTACCCATGGGGCAGTCGAGCAGTACTTC. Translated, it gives CASSLISTHGAVEQYF.